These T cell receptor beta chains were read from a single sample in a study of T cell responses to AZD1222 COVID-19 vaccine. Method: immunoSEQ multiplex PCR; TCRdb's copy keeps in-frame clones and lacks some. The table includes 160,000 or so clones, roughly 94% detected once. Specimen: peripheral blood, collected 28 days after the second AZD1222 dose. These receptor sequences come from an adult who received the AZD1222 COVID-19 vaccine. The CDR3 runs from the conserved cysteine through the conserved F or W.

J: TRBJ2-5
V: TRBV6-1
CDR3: CASSDGPLAQETQYF

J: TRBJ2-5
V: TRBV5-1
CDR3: CASSLAGGLGETQYF

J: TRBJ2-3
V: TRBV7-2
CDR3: CASSLGEIDTQYF

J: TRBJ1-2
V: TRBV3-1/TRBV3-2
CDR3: CASSHSTGYGYTF

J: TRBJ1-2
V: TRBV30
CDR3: CAWSLVYGYTF

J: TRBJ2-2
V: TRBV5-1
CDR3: CASSSPMENTGELFF

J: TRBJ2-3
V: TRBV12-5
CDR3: CASGFASGVPDTQYF

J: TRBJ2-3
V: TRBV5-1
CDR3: CASSLGGTGGLDTQYF

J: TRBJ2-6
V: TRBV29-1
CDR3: CSVEGWRGLDGANVLTF

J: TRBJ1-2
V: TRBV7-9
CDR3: CASSLEVQPGGDGYTF

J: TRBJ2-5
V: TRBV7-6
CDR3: CASSRGHQETQYF

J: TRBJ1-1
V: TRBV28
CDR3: CASSAQVMNTEAFF

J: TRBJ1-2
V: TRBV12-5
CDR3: CASGINSRDSHNYGYTF

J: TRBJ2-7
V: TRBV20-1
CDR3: CSASDTYEQYF

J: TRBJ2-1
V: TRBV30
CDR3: CAWGRGLAGSYNEQFF

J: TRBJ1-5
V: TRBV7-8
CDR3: CASSLNRDGSNQPQHF

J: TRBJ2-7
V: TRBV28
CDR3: CASSLIKFPYEQYF

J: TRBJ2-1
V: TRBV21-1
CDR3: CASSGRDDNEQFF

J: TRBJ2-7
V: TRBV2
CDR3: CASSDFLGSYEQYF

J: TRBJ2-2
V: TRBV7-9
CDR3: CASSLVPLFGAGDTGELFF

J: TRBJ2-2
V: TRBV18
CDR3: CASSPKSGGTTGELFF

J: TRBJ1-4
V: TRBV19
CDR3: CASSTGSIGANEKLFF

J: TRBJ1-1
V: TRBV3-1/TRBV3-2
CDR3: CASSLSRGMNTEAFF

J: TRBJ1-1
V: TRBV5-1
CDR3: CASSLEPGDRKAFF

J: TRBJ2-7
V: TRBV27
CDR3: CASSLGDASGSYEQYF

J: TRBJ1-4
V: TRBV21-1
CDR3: CASSKEGTGTPEKLFF

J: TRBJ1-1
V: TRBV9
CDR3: CASSVVSGTEAFF

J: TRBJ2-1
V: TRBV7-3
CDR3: CASSLGTRSGEQFF

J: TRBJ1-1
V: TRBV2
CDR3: CASSGTGGTSTEAFF

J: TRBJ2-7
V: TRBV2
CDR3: CASSEDPPGLASYEQYF

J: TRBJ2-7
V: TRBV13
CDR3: CASSLWAGTSGDSYEQYF

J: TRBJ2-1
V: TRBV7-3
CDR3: CASLKGESHNEQFF

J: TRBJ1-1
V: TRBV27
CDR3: CASSLSGVTEAFF

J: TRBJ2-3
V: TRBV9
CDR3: CASSVVGGTDTQYF

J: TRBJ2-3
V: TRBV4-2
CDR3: CASSQGKGGPTDTQYF

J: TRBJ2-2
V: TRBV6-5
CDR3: CASSNTGELFF

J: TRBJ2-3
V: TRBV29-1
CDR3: CSVEGARGIGTDTQYF

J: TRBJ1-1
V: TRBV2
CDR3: CASSWANTEAFF

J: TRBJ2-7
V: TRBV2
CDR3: CAILAGTHSYEQYF

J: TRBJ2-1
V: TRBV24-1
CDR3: CATSARQADNEQFF

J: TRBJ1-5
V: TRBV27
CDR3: CASSKDRAYNQPQHF

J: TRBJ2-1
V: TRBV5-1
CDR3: CASSSRTSGNEQFF

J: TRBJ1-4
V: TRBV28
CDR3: CASSPTGTGGFEKLFF

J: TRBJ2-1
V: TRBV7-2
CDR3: CASRRTSGRANEQFF

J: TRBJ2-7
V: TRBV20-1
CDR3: CSASSGQGYYEQYF

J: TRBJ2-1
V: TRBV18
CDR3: CASSPRASVGEQFF

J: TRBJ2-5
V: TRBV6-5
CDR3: CASRVAGGPETQYF

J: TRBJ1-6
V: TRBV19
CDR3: CASSIASGRDYNSPLHF

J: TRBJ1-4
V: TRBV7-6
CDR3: CASRSLGPDNEKLFF

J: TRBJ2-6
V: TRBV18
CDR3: CASSPSGGVLPGANVLTF

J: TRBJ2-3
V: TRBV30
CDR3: CAWRAGGGTDTQYF